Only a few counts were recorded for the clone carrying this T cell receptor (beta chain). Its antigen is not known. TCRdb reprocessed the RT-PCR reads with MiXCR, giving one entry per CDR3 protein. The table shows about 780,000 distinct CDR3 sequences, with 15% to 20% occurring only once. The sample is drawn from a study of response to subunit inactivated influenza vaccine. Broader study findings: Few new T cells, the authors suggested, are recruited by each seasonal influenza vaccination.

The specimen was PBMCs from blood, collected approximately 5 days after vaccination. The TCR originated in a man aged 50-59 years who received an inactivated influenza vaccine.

The CDR3: CSAGGTDYYYEQYF. CDR3 coding DNA: TGCAGTGCTGGGGGGACAGACTACTACTACGAGCAGTACTTC. The chain links TRBV20-1 to TRBJ2-7; a possible D gene is TRBD1 (7 bases). Trimming shortened V by 5 bases and J by 3 bases, and 17 bases separated the two germline ends. In germline, CDR1 is DFQATT, CDR2 SNEGSKA (reference sequence). There are 14 residues in the CDR3.